A single sample is the source of the 26 T cell receptor beta chains below, sequenced in a study of CD8 T cells in ankylosing spondylitis. TCRdb reanalysed the 5' RACE reads using MiXCR and keeps one entry per CDR3 protein. Here the sample spans approximately 300,000 distinct CDR3 sequences, around 21% being singletons. The sample was blood, either unsorted or a sorted T cell fraction (not recorded which). These receptors were taken from a female donor with ankylosing spondylitis or in good health (not recorded which).

This rearrangement joins TRBV20-1 to TRBJ2-4, with 8 bases that match TRBD1. This CDR3 comprises 19 residues. Germline values: CDR1 DFQATT, CDR2 SNEGSKA (reference sequence). J lost 0 bases, V lost 4 bases, and 17 bases had no gene match. The DNA for the CDR3 is TGCAGTGCTACCCCTGAGCGGCGACAGGGGATGACAGCCAAAAACATTCAGTACTTC. Residues: CSATPERRQGMTAKNIQYF.

V is TRBV20-1 and J is TRBJ2-7, with no clear D. CDR1 DFQATT and CDR2 SNEGSKA come from the germline V gene (reference sequence). CDR3 length: 11 residues. Trimming took 2 bases from V and 6 from J, leaving 8 bases between them. CDR3: CSARQGSEQYF. The CDR3 DNA is TGCAGTGCTAGACAAGGATCCGAGCAGTACTTC.

The rearrangement joins TRBV20-1 to TRBJ2-7, with TRBD2 matching 8 bases. CDR3 length: 15 amino acids. The J segment lost 0 bases and the V segment lost 1 base, leaving 5 bases of the junction unmatched. Germline V gene data show CDR1 as DFQATT and CDR2 as SNEGSKA (reference sequence). CDR3 sequence: CSARGRAGDSYEQYF. The CDR3 bases are TGCAGTGCTAGAGGGCGAGCGGGAGACTCCTACGAGCAGTACTTC.

The chain employs TRBV12-3 or TRBV12-4 and TRBJ2-1; D call uncertain. V gave up 7 bases and J gave up 9 bases, with 16 bases separating them. CDR3 length: 13 residues. CDR3 nucleotide sequence: TGTGCCAGCACCTCACTACCCCACGGTGAGCAGTTCTTC. Translated: CASTSLPHGEQFF.

The genes are TRBV11-2 and TRBJ2-7; tentative D call: TRBD2 (6 bases). Germline V gene sequence: CDR1 SGHAT, CDR2 FQNNGV. The germline V and J ends were trimmed by 5 bases and 1 base, with 24 bases remaining between them. CDR3 length: 18 residues. The CDR3 is CASSKGWRGIGGSYEQYF. CDR3 nucleotides: TGTGCCAGCAGCAAAGGATGGAGGGGAATAGGTGGGTCCTACGAGCAGTACTTC.

This clonotype was counted only a few times. This rearrangement joins TRBV20-1 to TRBJ2-6, with TRBD1 matching over 9 bases. CDR3 size: 17 residues. The germline gives CDR1 DFQATT, CDR2 SNEGSKA (reference sequence). V lost 4 bases, J lost 1 base, and 8 bases stayed unmatched. Written as DNA, the CDR3 is TGCAGTGCTACCCGGGACAGGGTGTTGTCTGGGGCCAACGTCCTGACTTTC. Amino acids: CSATRDRVLSGANVLTF.

CDR3 DNA: TGTGCCAGCAGTTTATCGGTGGCGCAGGGGCCTCGGCGTAACACTGAAGCTTTCTTT. This sequence encodes CASSLSVAQGPRRNTEAFF. The chain couples TRBV27 to TRBJ1-1, with D possibly being TRBD1 (6 bases). The germline CDR1 and CDR2 sequences are MNHEY and SMNVEV (reference sequence). The CDR3 covers 19 residues. V dropped 0 bases and J dropped 2 bases, with 22 bases sitting between them.

This clonotype showed up just a few times. The V call is TRBV5-1, the J call TRBJ2-4; D gene ambiguous. Germline V gene sequence: CDR1 SGHRS, CDR2 YFSETQ. Trimming took off 3 bases at V and 9 bases at J, with 16 bases between the two ends. The length of the CDR3 is 14 residues. The CDR3 is CASSWEPVGGIQYF. The CDR3 coding sequence is TGCGCCAGCAGCTGGGAACCGGTTGGTGGCATTCAGTACTTC.

This clonotype was seen only a few times. CDR3 sequence reads: CSATILFRALSGQTQYF. DNA of the CDR3: TGCAGTGCTACAATACTTTTCCGGGCCCTGAGCGGTCAGACCCAGTACTTC. This chain joins TRBV20-1 and TRBJ2-5; TRBD2 is a possible D gene (5 bases). The CDR3 totals 17 residues. Germline V lookup: CDR1 DFQATT, CDR2 SNEGSKA (reference sequence). Trimming pared 4 bases from V and 6 bases from J, leaving 27 bases between.

This clonotype came up a few times. The chain couples TRBV6-1 to TRBJ2-1; 14 positions agree with TRBD2. With 6 bases clipped from V and 12 bases from J, the junction kept 13 bases outside the gene matches. The germline CDR1 and CDR2 sequences are MNHNS and SASEGT. This CDR3 has 16 amino acids. CDR3 residues: CASRELGTSGSVGQFF. In DNA, the CDR3 is TGTGCCAGCAGGGAACTCGGGACTAGCGGGAGCGTTGGGCAGTTCTTC.

V gene TRBV18 combines with J gene TRBJ2-2; D call uncertain. The germline V gene encodes CDR1 KGHSH and CDR2 LQKENI. V was clipped by 0 bases and J by 2 bases, with 10 bases between them. The CDR3 totals 16 residues. CDR3 protein: CASSPPAAANTGELFF. The DNA for the CDR3 is TGTGCCAGCTCACCACCAGCAGCAGCTAACACCGGGGAGCTGTTTTTT. Filled out from reference TRBV18 and TRBJ2-2, the complete variable domain reads NAGVMQNPRHLVRRRGQEARLRCSPMKGHSHVYWYRQLPEEGLKFMVYLQKENIIDESGMPKERFSAEFPKEGPSILRIQQVVRGDSAAYFCASSPPAAANTGELFFGEGSRLTVL.

This chain connects TRBV7-9 to TRBJ2-3; 11 bases match TRBD2. The germline gives CDR1 SEHNR, CDR2 FQNEAQ (reference sequence). CDR3 length: 15 amino acids. Germline trimming cut 5 bases from V and 5 bases from J; bases unmatched to any gene: 6. The CDR3 region is CASSLLAGGGDTQYF. Written as DNA, the CDR3 is TGTGCCAGCAGCCTCTTAGCGGGAGGGGGAGATACGCAGTATTTT.

There are a few counts of this clonotype. This CDR3 is CASSPFGTENEQFF. DNA for the CDR3: TGTGCCAGCTCACCATTTGGGACCGAGAATGAGCAGTTCTTC. V is TRBV18 and J is TRBJ2-1, with D perhaps given as TRBD1 or TRBD2 (5 bases each). Trimming pared 2 bases from V and 7 bases from J, leaving 12 bases between. CDR1 is KGHSH and CDR2 is LQKENI in the germline V gene. CDR3 length: 14 amino acids.

This clonotype was counted a few times. The chain carries TRBV7-9 and TRBJ1-1, with D uncertain. The CDR3 extends over 13 amino acids. Between the trimmed V and J ends, which lost 2 bases and 3 bases, there was a span of 7 bases. Looked up from germline, CDR1 is SEHNR and CDR2 is FQNEAQ (reference sequence). The CDR3 sequence: CASSLRAYTEAFF. CDR3 bases: TGTGCCAGCAGCTTAAGGGCCTACACTGAAGCTTTCTTT.

This chain uses TRBV11-3 with TRBJ1-1; D is unclear. Germline values: CDR1 SGHNT, CDR2 YENEEA. V gave up 3 bases and J gave up 1 base, with 9 bases separating them. This CDR3 region has 14 residues. The CDR3 coding sequence is TGTGCCAGCAGCTTTGCCGGAGAGAACACTGAAGCTTTCTTT. Encoded protein: CASSFAGENTEAFF.

The chain uses TRBV24-1 and TRBJ2-2, with D perhaps given as TRBD1 or TRBD2 (6 bases each). V was pared by 9 bases and J by 6 bases, with 7 bases between. The CDR3 is 11 amino acids. The germline V gene has CDR1 KGHDR and CDR2 SFDVKD. The CDR3 loop reads CATRGPGELFF. CDR3 nucleotide sequence: TGTGCCACCCGGGGGCCCGGGGAGCTGTTTTTT.

The chain is built from TRBV5-5 and TRBJ2-1, with D tentatively TRBD2 (5 bases). There are 15 residues in the CDR3. V was trimmed by 4 bases and J by 9 bases, leaving 20 bases between them. Germline V lookup: CDR1 SGHKS, CDR2 YYEKEE (reference sequence). This CDR3 reads CASSRQSGISIEQFF. DNA of the CDR3: TGTGCCAGCAGCCGTCAATCCGGGATTTCGATTGAGCAGTTCTTC.

The genes are TRBV7-9 and TRBJ2-1; TRBD2 aligns across 12 bases. Per the germline V gene, CDR1 is SEHNR and CDR2 is FQNEAQ (reference sequence). The CDR3 sequence is 16 residues long. V was pared by 6 bases and J by 3 bases, with 6 bases of the junction left unmatched. Here the CDR3 reads CASRDLAGGSYNEQFF. For the CDR3, the DNA is TGTGCCAGCAGGGATCTAGCGGGAGGGAGCTACAATGAGCAGTTCTTC.

The chain couples TRBV25-1 to TRBJ2-5; D is undetermined. The CDR3 totals 11 residues. Germline V gene data show CDR1 as MGHDK and CDR2 as SYGVNS. The V gene lost 11 bases and the J gene lost 5 bases, with 12 bases spanning the gap. CDR3 in amino acids: CAATTGETQYF. CDR3 DNA: TGTGCCGCCACGACCGGCGAGACCCAGTACTTC.

J is TRBJ2-4 and V is TRBV30; TRBD1 or TRBD2 may be the D gene (5 bases each). V lost 0 bases and J lost 0, with 6 bases in between. Germline V gives CDR1 GTSNPN, CDR2 SVGIG (reference sequence). The CDR3 has 14 amino acids. The CDR3 reads CAWSVGTAKNIQYF. The CDR3 coding sequence is TGTGCCTGGAGTGTAGGGACAGCCAAAAACATTCAGTACTTC.

The V gene is TRBV20-1, the J gene TRBJ2-1; D is unresolved. V lost 3 bases and J 5 bases, leaving 2 bases between the germline ends. The V gene's germline CDR1 is DFQATT and CDR2 SNEGSKA (reference sequence). The CDR3 length is 10 residues. The CDR3 bases are TGCAGTGCTAGCCACAATGAGCAGTTCTTC. The encoded protein is CSASHNEQFF.

Many counts were recorded for this clonotype. The chain employs TRBV12-3 or TRBV12-4 and TRBJ1-2; no clear D gene. This CDR3 region has 13 residues. With 0 bases removed from V and 2 bases from J, the gap between germline ends came to 4 bases. The CDR3 sequence: CASSLAENYGYTF. Written as DNA, the CDR3 is TGTGCCAGCAGTTTAGCCGAAAACTATGGCTACACCTTC.

The chain uses TRBV10-3 and TRBJ2-1, with TRBD2 matching 9 bases. With V trimmed by 5 bases and J by 6 bases, 5 bases remained unmatched. CDR1 and CDR2 (germline): ENHRY, SYGVKD. CDR3 length: 14 residues. CDR3: CAISTSGRPNEQFF. The DNA of the CDR3 is TGTGCCATCAGTACCAGCGGGAGGCCCAATGAGCAGTTCTTC.

This clonotype appeared many times. The chain employs TRBV12-3 or TRBV12-4 and TRBJ2-1, with D possibly TRBD2 on 5 matching bases. CDR3 length: 15 residues. V was shortened by 0 bases and J by 8 bases, with 14 bases between the two germline ends. CDR3 sequence (DNA): TGTGCCAGCAGTTTAGCCCTAGCCCTCACAGATGAGCAGTTCTTC. The encoded protein is CASSLALALTDEQFF.

This clonotype turned up a few times. V and J are TRBV7-2 and TRBJ2-7, with D uncertain. The germline V gene encodes CDR1 SGHTA and CDR2 FQGNSA. Trimming removed 1 base at V and 0 bases at J, with 10 bases between. The CDR3 is 15 amino acids. DNA of the CDR3: TGTGCCAGCAGCTTAGGCGGAGAGAGCTCCTACGAGCAGTACTTC. Residues: CASSLGGESSYEQYF.

This clonotype was seen only a few times. The rearrangement links TRBV20-1 to TRBJ1-5, with TRBD1 as a possible D gene (5 bases). The V and J ends lost 7 bases and 7 bases respectively, with 17 bases between them. The germline gives CDR1 DFQATT, CDR2 SNEGSKA (reference sequence). This CDR3 is built from 13 residues. CDR3 in DNA: TGCAGTGTTGGGAGGGGCTGGGAACAGCCCCAGCATTTT. It codes for CSVGRGWEQPQHF.